Presented here are 25 T cell receptor beta chains from one specimen sequenced in a study of blood T cell repertoires in COVID-19 (dated by TCRdb to the early 2020s). To prepare the library, the immunoSEQ multiplex PCR assay was applied. The table was pulled from immuneACCESS by TCRdb, which kept in-frame rearrangements only. Such tables lose some clones; where checked, under half of the loss comes from unresolved V genes, and the rest has no known cause. In this sample the table shows hundreds of thousands of clones, 87% of which occur a single time. The top ten clonotypes cover roughly 6.2% of the sample. The sequencing input was PBMCs or T cells enriched from blood (not recorded which). The receptors come from a woman between 40 and 55 years old who had recovered from COVID-19.

This chain connects TRBV14 to TRBJ2-3; D ambiguous. The CDR3 runs to 12 residues. Germline lookup yields CDR1 SGHDN and CDR2 FVKESK. Trimming removed 3 bases from V and 4 bases from J, with 5 bases in between. Here the CDR3 reads CASSHRADTQYF. CDR3 nucleotide sequence: TGTGCCAGCAGCCATAGAGCAGATACGCAGTATTTT.

V gene TRBV4-2 combines with J gene TRBJ2-5, with 11 positions matching TRBD1. This CDR3 comprises 16 residues. The junction had 6 bases not matched to a gene; V was cut back by 1 base and J by 5 bases. The germline V gene has CDR1 LGHNA and CDR2 YNFKEQ. CDR3 DNA sequence: TGTGCCAGCAGCCAAGGGGACAGGGGGAGTTTGGAGACCCAGTACTTC. This translates into CASSQGDRGSLETQYF.

V usage is TRBV6-2 or TRBV6-3 and J usage is TRBJ1-4; D ambiguous. Germline V gene lookup returns CDR1 MNHEY and CDR2 SVGEGT. With 5 bases removed from V and 1 base from J, the gap between germline ends came to 8 bases. The CDR3 spans 14 residues. The CDR3, as DNA: TGTGCCAGCAGTCGGGTCGGAACTAATGAAAAACTGTTTTTT. It codes for CASSRVGTNEKLFF.

CDR3 sequence reads: CASSPYDKKGYTF. DNA of the CDR3: TGTGCCAGCAGCCCCTACGACAAGAAAGGCTACACCTTC. The V call is TRBV7-2, the J call TRBJ1-2; no clear D gene. Germline assignment: CDR1 SGHTA and CDR2 FQGNSA. The CDR3 covers 13 residues. V was trimmed by 5 bases and J by 8 bases, leaving 15 bases between them.

The V gene is TRBV30, the J gene TRBJ2-1, with D perhaps matching TRBD2 (5 bases). V shed 0 bases and J shed 3 bases, with 18 bases lying between them. Germline values: CDR1 GTSNPN, CDR2 SVGIG (reference sequence). The length of the CDR3 is 17 residues. For the CDR3, the DNA is TGTGCCTGGAGTGTACAACGGGGAGCCGCCTACTACAATGAGCAGTTCTTC. This codes for CAWSVQRGAAYYNEQFF.

This clone was detected once. The rearrangement links TRBV18 to TRBJ1-4, with D possibly TRBD1 on 6 matching bases. The V and J ends lost 2 bases and 2 bases respectively, with 9 bases between them. The CDR3 is 15 residues long. Germline V lookup: CDR1 KGHSH, CDR2 LQKENI. The CDR3 coding sequence is TGTGCCAGCTCACCAGACGGACAGACTAATGAAAAACTGTTTTTT. This translates into CASSPDGQTNEKLFF.

This chain uses TRBV4-1 with TRBJ2-1; D might be TRBD1 (5 bases). Between the trimmed V and J ends, which lost 1 base and 0 bases, there was a span of 13 bases. There are 17 residues in the CDR3. Germline CDR1 is MGHRA and CDR2 is YSYEKL. CDR3 coding DNA: TGCGCCAGCAGCCAAGTTAGGGGCGAGAGCTCCTACAATGAGCAGTTCTTC. Translated: CASSQVRGESSYNEQFF.

The rearrangement uses TRBV19 and TRBJ1-1; 7 bases fit TRBD1. The CDR3 has 14 amino acids. Germline CDR1 LNHDA, CDR2 SQIVND (reference sequence). Trimming took 5 bases from V and 1 from J; bases not matched to a gene: 4. The CDR3 sequence is CASSADRENTEAFF. The CDR3 nucleotides read TGTGCCAGTAGTGCCGACAGGGAGAACACTGAAGCTTTCTTT.

The chain couples TRBV5-1 to TRBJ2-2; 13 bases map to TRBD2. Germline V gene lookup returns CDR1 SGHRS and CDR2 YFSETQ. The V gene end was trimmed by 0 bases and the J gene end by 2 bases; junction bases not matched to a gene: 1. This CDR3 has 17 amino acids. Written as DNA, the CDR3 is TGCGCCAGCAGCTTGGAGGGACTAGCGGGAAACACCGGGGAGCTGTTTTTT. It specifies CASSLEGLAGNTGELFF.

This clone is a singleton in its sample. The chain couples TRBV19 to TRBJ1-5; a weak D match, TRBD1 (5 bases). Trimming pared 3 bases from V and 4 bases from J, leaving 16 bases between. Germline values: CDR1 LNHDA, CDR2 SQIVND (reference sequence). This CDR3 contains 16 residues. The DNA of the CDR3 is TGTGCCAGTAGTATGCTGGAGGGGTTAATGAATCAGCCCCAGCATTTT. Translating it yields CASSMLEGLMNQPQHF.

The rearrangement links TRBV18 to TRBJ1-6; D is unresolved. V lost 2 bases, J lost 9 bases, and 8 bases lay in between. Germline V lookup: CDR1 KGHSH, CDR2 LQKENI. The CDR3 runs 13 residues. In nucleotides, the CDR3 is TGTGCCAGCTCACCAGGAGAGAGTTCACCCCTCCACTTT. Residues: CASSPGESSPLHF.

V is TRBV28 and J is TRBJ1-4, with D possibly matching TRBD1 (6 bases). Trimming removed 4 bases from V and 7 bases from J, with 19 bases in between. Per germline, CDR1 MDHEN and CDR2 SYDVKM. The CDR3 is 16 amino acids. DNA for the CDR3: TGTGCCAGCAGTTCATCAGGGGCGGGCGTCGGTGAAAAACTGTTTTTT. This sequence encodes CASSSSGAGVGEKLFF. The variable domain in full, completed from reference TRBV28 and TRBJ1-4, reads DVKVTQSSRYLVKRTGEKVFLECVQDMDHENMFWYRQDPGLGLRLIYFSYDVKMKEKGDIPEGYSVSREKKERFSLILESASTNQTSMYLCASSSSGAGVGEKLFFGSGTQLSVL.

This clone has a single count. The rearrangement links TRBV9 to TRBJ2-7, with 13 positions matching TRBD2. V dropped 4 bases and J dropped 2; count of bases not matched to a gene: 6. Germline CDR1 is SGDLS and CDR2 is YYNGEE. The CDR3 runs to 16 residues. This chain's CDR3 is CASSPGTSGNPYEQYF. Here the CDR3 DNA reads TGTGCCAGCAGCCCTGGGACTAGCGGGAATCCCTACGAGCAGTACTTC.

This chain connects TRBV19 to TRBJ2-3, with TRBD2 identical over 11 bases. The CDR3 runs to 15 residues. After removal of 7 bases from V and 5 bases from J, the junction contained 8 bases not matched to a gene. Germline assignment: CDR1 LNHDA and CDR2 SQIVND (reference sequence). The CDR3 loop is CASKPLAGVEDTQYF. CDR3 coding DNA: TGTGCCAGTAAGCCACTAGCGGGAGTCGAAGATACGCAGTATTTT.

The CDR3 DNA reads as TGTGCCAGCAGTCCTGGGACAGGGAGGGCCTACGAGCAGTACTTC. It translates to CASSPGTGRAYEQYF. V is TRBV27 and J is TRBJ2-7; TRBD1 matches 9 bases. Germline V gene lookup returns CDR1 MNHEY and CDR2 SMNVEV (reference sequence). This CDR3 comprises 15 residues. The junction had 7 bases not matched to a gene; V was cut back by 5 bases and J by 2 bases.

The V gene is TRBV27, the J gene TRBJ2-5; 9 bases fit TRBD2. This CDR3 has 16 amino acids. CDR1 is MNHEY and CDR2 is SMNVEV in the germline V gene (reference sequence). Trimming removed 4 bases from V and 5 bases from J; junction bases left unmatched: 11. CDR3 in amino acids: CASSWVGGRGGETQYF. The CDR3 DNA reads TGTGCCAGCAGTTGGGTAGGCGGGAGGGGCGGGGAGACCCAGTACTTC.

Points on this clone: Other DNA sequences in the sample encode the same CDR3. The V call is TRBV7-2, the J call TRBJ1-4, with 8 positions matching TRBD1. Germline V gene sequence: CDR1 SGHTA, CDR2 FQGNSA. The CDR3 runs to 14 residues. The junction had 4 bases not matched to a gene; V was cut back by 5 bases and J by 5 bases. Here the CDR3 reads CASSLGTGNEKLFF. The CDR3 DNA reads as TGTGCCAGCAGCCTCGGGACAGGAAATGAAAAACTGTTTTTT.

This rearrangement joins TRBV7-2 to TRBJ2-1; 9 positions agree with TRBD1. J gave up 4 bases and V 5 bases, and 9 bases lay outside the gene matches. Germline values: CDR1 SGHTA, CDR2 FQGNSA. The CDR3 loop spans 16 amino acids. This CDR3 is CASSPPGQGRYNEQFF. For the CDR3, the DNA is TGTGCCAGCAGCCCACCTGGACAGGGGCGATACAATGAGCAGTTCTTC.

The chain joins TRBV29-1 to TRBJ2-1, with 8 bases that match TRBD1. Germline-derived CDR1 and CDR2 are SQVTM and ANQGSEA. After removal of 8 bases from V and 3 bases from J, the junction contained 24 bases not matched to a gene. The CDR3 runs 19 residues. The CDR3 nucleotides are TGCAGCATAATTATGCAGGGGGCGCAGGTCGGGAGTCGCTACAATGAGCAGTTCTTC. It encodes CSIIMQGAQVGSRYNEQFF.

This chain uses TRBV20-1 with TRBJ1-6; 8 bases agree with TRBD1. Germline V gives CDR1 DFQATT, CDR2 SNEGSKA (reference sequence). V was clipped by 3 bases and J by 7 bases; unmatched bases: 11. CDR3 length: 16 amino acids. The CDR3 here is CSASASGQVLNSPLHF. The CDR3 bases are TGCAGTGCTAGTGCCTCGGGACAGGTCCTCAATTCACCCCTCCACTTT.

The chain carries TRBV7-3 and TRBJ2-2; D ambiguous. The CDR3 totals 16 residues. Germline-derived CDR1 and CDR2 are SGHTA and FQGTGA. Trimming stripped 1 base from V and 0 bases from J, with 9 bases between. The CDR3 DNA reads as TGTGCCAGCAGCTTAAATAGAGCGCCGAACACCGGGGAGCTGTTTTTT. Its protein is CASSLNRAPNTGELFF.

This rearrangement joins TRBV24-1 to TRBJ2-5; the D gene is possibly TRBD2 (6 bases). Per the germline V gene, CDR1 is KGHDR and CDR2 is SFDVKD. This CDR3 comprises 15 residues. The V end lost 4 bases, the J end lost 1 base, and 12 bases lay between the germline ends. The CDR3 bases are TGTGCCACCAGTGACGCCCAGCGGGCCCAAGAGACCCAGTACTTC. It yields the protein CATSDAQRAQETQYF.

The chain employs TRBV4-3 and TRBJ2-7; D is perhaps TRBD2 (5 bases). Germline CDR1 and CDR2: LGHNA and YSLEER. Trimming stripped 4 bases from V and 6 bases from J, with 13 bases between. The CDR3 has 13 residues. The CDR3 region has the DNA TGCGCCAGCAGCCCCGCGCTAGCCCGCGAGCAGTACTTC. This gives the protein CASSPALAREQYF.

This chain uses TRBV2 with TRBJ2-3, with a possible D match to TRBD2 (5 bases). Germline-derived CDR1 and CDR2 are SNHLY and FYNNEI. The CDR3 totals 13 residues. V lost 6 bases and J 6 bases, leaving 13 bases between the germline ends. CDR3 sequence reads: CASRLADPDTQYF. The CDR3 bases are TGTGCCAGCAGGCTAGCTGATCCGGATACGCAGTATTTT.

This sequence joins TRBV6-5 and TRBJ2-5, with TRBD2 identical over 9 bases. Germline V gene lookup returns CDR1 MNHEY and CDR2 SVGAGI. With V trimmed by 8 bases and J by 5 bases, 6 bases remained unmatched. This CDR3 contains 13 residues. The CDR3 DNA reads TGTGCCAGCTTAGCGGGAGTGGAGGAGACCCAGTACTTC. The encoded protein is CASLAGVEETQYF.